Listed here are 8 T cell receptor beta chains from one sample, sequenced in a study of blood T cell repertoires in COVID-19. Produced via immunoSEQ multiplex PCR; TCRdb's table is partial and in-frame only. The sample has 150,000 to 200,000 clones, 70% to 90% seen once. The sample comprised PBMCs or T cells enriched from blood (not recorded which). These receptors originate from a woman between 50 and 59 years old who had recovered from COVID-19.

This rearrangement joins TRBV6-2 or TRBV6-3 to TRBJ1-1; D is ambiguous. CDR3 length equals 14 residues. V lost 2 bases and J 5 bases, leaving 12 bases between the germline ends. Per the germline V gene, CDR1 is MNHEY and CDR2 is SVGEGT. The CDR3 region is CASSYERVRTEAFF. CDR3 coding DNA: TGTGCCAGCAGTTACGAAAGAGTGAGGACTGAAGCTTTCTTT.

The CDR3 protein is CASKNQQGRGDEQFF. Here the CDR3 DNA reads TGTGCCAGCAAAAACCAACAGGGACGGGGGGATGAGCAGTTCTTC. V usage is TRBV27 and J usage is TRBJ2-1; D possibly corresponds to TRBD2 (7 bases). The V gene's germline CDR1 is MNHEY and CDR2 SMNVEV (reference sequence). The CDR3 totals 15 residues. Trimming cost V 7 bases and J 8 bases, with 21 bases left between them.

The V call is TRBV5-1, the J call TRBJ2-5; maybe TRBD1 (5 bases). CDR1 is SGHRS and CDR2 is YFSETQ in the germline V gene. CDR3 length equals 14 residues. Trimming pared 2 bases from V and 5 bases from J, leaving 13 bases between. CDR3 protein: CASSFPGRSETQYF. The CDR3 DNA follows: TGCGCCAGCAGCTTCCCAGGGCGGTCGGAGACCCAGTACTTC.

V gene TRBV5-6 combines with J gene TRBJ1-2; D might be TRBD1 (6 bases). V was cut by 4 bases and J by 0 bases, with 13 bases left in between. Germline V gene sequence: CDR1 SGHDT, CDR2 YYEEEE. The CDR3 loop spans 15 amino acids. CDR3 sequence: CASSKWDTANYGYTF. DNA of the CDR3: TGTGCCAGCAGCAAATGGGACACTGCTAACTATGGCTACACCTTC.

This sequence joins TRBV5-1 and TRBJ2-2, with D possibly matching TRBD2 (7 bases). The V end lost 1 base, the J end lost 4 bases, and 17 bases lay between the germline ends. Germline V gene sequence: CDR1 SGHRS, CDR2 YFSETQ. The CDR3 contains 17 residues. The DNA of the CDR3 is TGCGCCAGCAGCTTGAAAGTCGGGGGGCTAGGCACCGGGGAGCTGTTTTTT. It yields the protein CASSLKVGGLGTGELFF.

The CDR3 reads CASRRDGTAYQETQYF. The CDR3 region has the DNA TGTGCCAGTAGGAGAGACGGGACAGCGTATCAAGAGACCCAGTACTTC. The chain joins TRBV19 to TRBJ2-5; 7 nucleotides line up with TRBD1. Germline CDR1 LNHDA, CDR2 SQIVND (reference sequence). The CDR3 loop spans 16 amino acids. Unmatched junction bases numbered 12, after V lost 6 bases and J lost 2 bases.

The rearrangement uses TRBV29-1 and TRBJ1-2, with 9 bases that match TRBD1. J lost 7 bases, V lost 3 bases, and 9 bases had no gene match. CDR1 is SQVTM, CDR2 ANQGSEA, per germline. The CDR3 extends over 14 amino acids. CDR3 amino acids: CSVDYTGGASGYTF. In nucleotides, the CDR3 is TGCAGCGTTGACTATACAGGGGGCGCTTCTGGCTACACCTTC.

In its sample, this clone was seen a few times. This rearrangement joins TRBV10-3 to TRBJ1-5, with D perhaps matching TRBD1 (6 bases). Trimming took off 6 bases at V and 7 bases at J, with 13 bases between the two ends. CDR1 is ENHRY, CDR2 SYGVKD, per germline. The CDR3 has 13 residues. The CDR3 DNA reads as TGTGCCATCAGCTCAGGGACATACCAGCCCCAGCATTTT. Translation: CAISSGTYQPQHF.